This T cell receptor (beta chain) is from a study of blood T cell repertoires in COVID-19. Original processing methods: Reference gene primer amplification gave nucleated cell count estimates. TCRdb keeps only in-frame clones here, not all; method: immunoSEQ multiplex PCR. Clone size and V and J calls were adopted from that table, with D and trimming inferred from the DNA. Of about 160,000 clones listed, approximately 86% were seen once; the top ten hold around 7%. Enrolment of Seattle patients took place during active infection, and they were followed longitudinally. V was trimmed by 5 bases and J by 2 bases, leaving 17 bases between them. The CDR3 totals 15 residues. CDR1 SGHRS and CDR2 YFSETQ come from the germline V gene.

Sequences were obtained from peripheral blood. This clonotype originated in a man aged 80 or over with COVID-19, enrolled during active disease. This chain links TRBV5-1 with TRBJ2-7; D may be TRBD1 (6 bases). CDR3: CASSPMVDRTYEQYF. The CDR3 DNA sequence: TGCGCCAGCAGTCCGATGGTGGACAGAACCTACGAGCAGTACTTC.